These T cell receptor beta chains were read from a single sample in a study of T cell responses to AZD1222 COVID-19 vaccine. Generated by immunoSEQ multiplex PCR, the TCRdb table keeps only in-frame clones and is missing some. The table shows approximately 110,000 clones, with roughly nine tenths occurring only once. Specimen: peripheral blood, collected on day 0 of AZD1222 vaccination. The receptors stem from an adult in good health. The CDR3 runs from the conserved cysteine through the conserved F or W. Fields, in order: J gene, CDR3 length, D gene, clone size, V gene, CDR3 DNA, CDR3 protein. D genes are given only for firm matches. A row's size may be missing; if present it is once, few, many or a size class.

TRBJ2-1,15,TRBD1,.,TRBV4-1,TGCGCCAGCAGCCAGACCGGGACAGGGATAAATGAGCAGTTCTTC,CASSQTGTGINEQFF
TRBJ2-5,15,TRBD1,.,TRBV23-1,TGCGCCAGCACTCCGGGACAGGGGTTAGCAGAGACCCAGTACTTC,CASTPGQGLAETQYF
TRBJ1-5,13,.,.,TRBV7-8,TGTGCCAGCAGCGCGCAGGCGAGGCAGCCCCAGCATTTT,CASSAQARQPQHF
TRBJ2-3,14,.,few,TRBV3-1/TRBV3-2,TGTGCCAGCAGCCAGCGGGTGGGGGCAGATACGCAGTATTTT,CASSQRVGADTQYF
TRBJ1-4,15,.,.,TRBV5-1,TGCGCCAGCAGCTTGGGCGCCGGAACTAATGAAAAACTGTTTTTT,CASSLGAGTNEKLFF
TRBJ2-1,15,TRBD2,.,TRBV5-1,TGCGCCAGCAGCTTGGTAGCGGGGCCCTACAATGAGCAGTTCTTC,CASSLVAGPYNEQFF
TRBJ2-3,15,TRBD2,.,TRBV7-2,TGTGCCAGCAGCTCCACAAGCGGGAGATGGGGTACGCAGTATTTT,CASSSTSGRWGTQYF
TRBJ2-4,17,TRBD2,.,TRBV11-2,TGTGCCAGCACCTCCCGTACCACAGCGGGGGTCAAAAACATTCAGTACTTC,CASTSRTTAGVKNIQYF
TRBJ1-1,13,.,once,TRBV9,TGTGCCAGCAGCTACGAAGCGGACACTGAAGCTTTCTTT,CASSYEADTEAFF
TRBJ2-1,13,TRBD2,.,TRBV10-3,TGTGCCATCAGCCTCGGGGAGCGGGAGAAGCAGTTCTTC,CAISLGEREKQFF
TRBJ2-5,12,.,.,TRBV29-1,TGCAGCGGGGGGCGCGCGCAAGAGACCCAGTACTTC,CSGGRAQETQYF
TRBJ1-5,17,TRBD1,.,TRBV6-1,TGTGCCAGCAGTGCCCAGGACAGGGCCCTGAGCAATCAGCCCCAGCATTTT,CASSAQDRALSNQPQHF
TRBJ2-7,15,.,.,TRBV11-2,TGTGCCAGCAGCCATCCCCAACGGTCGTCCTACGAGCAGTACTTC,CASSHPQRSSYEQYF
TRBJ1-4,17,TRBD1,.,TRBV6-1,TGTGCCAGCAGTGACCCGGGACAGGGAGCAACTAATGAAAAACTGTTTTTT,CASSDPGQGATNEKLFF
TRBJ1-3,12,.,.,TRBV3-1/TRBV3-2,TGTGCCAGCAGCCAAGAGGGGAACACCATATATTTT,CASSQEGNTIYF
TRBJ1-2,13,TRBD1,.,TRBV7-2,TGTGCCAGCAGCTCGGGGACAGGGGCCGGCTACACCTTC,CASSSGTGAGYTF
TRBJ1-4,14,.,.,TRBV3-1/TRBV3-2,TGTGCCAGCAGCCAAGGCTCCCAGGGGGAAAAACTGTTTTTT,CASSQGSQGEKLFF
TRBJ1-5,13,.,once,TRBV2,TGTGCCAGCAAGGGACGGGGCAATCAGCCCCAGCATTTT,CASKGRGNQPQHF
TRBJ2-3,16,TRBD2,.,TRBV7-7,TGTGCCAGCAGCTTGGGACTAGCGGGAGCCGGGGATACGCAGTATTTT,CASSLGLAGAGDTQYF
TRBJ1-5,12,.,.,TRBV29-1,TGCAGCGTTTGGACGGGCAATCAGCCCCAGCATTTT,CSVWTGNQPQHF
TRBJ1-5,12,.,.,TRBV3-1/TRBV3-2,TGTGCCAGCAGCCAATACAATCAGCCCCAGCATTTT,CASSQYNQPQHF
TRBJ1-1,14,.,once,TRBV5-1,TGCGCCAGCAGCTTGGCACCGGGGGGGACTGAAGCTTTCTTT,CASSLAPGGTEAFF
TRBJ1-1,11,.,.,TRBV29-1,TGCAGCGCCCCTCGGGGCACTGAAGCTTTCTTT,CSAPRGTEAFF
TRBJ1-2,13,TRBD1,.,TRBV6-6,TGTGCCAGCAACAGACAGGGGGACTATGGCTACACCTTC,CASNRQGDYGYTF
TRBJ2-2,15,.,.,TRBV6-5,TGTGCCAGCAAACTCGACCCAATCAACACCGGGGAGCTGTTTTTT,CASKLDPINTGELFF
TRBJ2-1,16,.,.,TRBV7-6,TGTGCCAGCAGCTCGCCTCTCTCGGGGCGCCCCCATGAGCAGTTCTTC,CASSSPLSGRPHEQFF
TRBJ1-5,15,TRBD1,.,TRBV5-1,TGCGCCAGCAGCTTGGGACAGGGGGCGGGGGAGCCCCAGCATTTT,CASSLGQGAGEPQHF
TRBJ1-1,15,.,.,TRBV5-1,TGCGCCAGCAGCTTGGGTTCAGGTCCGAACACTGAAGCTTTCTTT,CASSLGSGPNTEAFF
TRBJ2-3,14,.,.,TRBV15,TGTGCCACCAGCAGCCGCGGGGGCACAGATACGCAGTATTTT,CATSSRGGTDTQYF
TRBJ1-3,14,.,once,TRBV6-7,TGTGCCAGCAGTTGTGATGACTCTGGAAACACCATATATTTT,CASSCDDSGNTIYF
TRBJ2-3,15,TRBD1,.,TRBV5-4,TGTGCCAGCAGCTTGCGGGGACAGGGCCTCGATACGCAGTATTTT,CASSLRGQGLDTQYF
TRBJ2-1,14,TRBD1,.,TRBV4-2,TGTGCCAGCAGCCCACCCGACAGGGGGAATGAGCAGTTCTTC,CASSPPDRGNEQFF
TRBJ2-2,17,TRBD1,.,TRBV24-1,TGTGCCACCAGTGATTCGACAGGGGGCGCGAACACCGGGGAGCTGTTTTTT,CATSDSTGGANTGELFF